Below, 9 T cell receptor beta chains from the same sample are listed, as sequenced in a study of blood T cells in healthy people across ages. Next came a second PCR, run for roughly 6 to 11 cycles, which used a sample-barcoded 5' primer along with a J-beta primer mix. TCRdb independently ran MiXCR on the 5' RACE reads; one entry per CDR3 protein. The sample shows about 580,000 distinct CDR3 sequences, 47% of them seen only once. Input material: blood. The origin of the receptors is a man aged 80 or over in good health.

This clonotype appeared once. This chain joins TRBV9 and TRBJ1-3; D is undetermined. V gave up 0 bases and J gave up 0 bases, with 10 bases separating them. CDR1 is SGDLS and CDR2 is YYNGEE in the germline V gene. CDR3 length: 16 residues. CDR3 in DNA: TGTGCCAGCAGCGTAGGAGGAGGGATCTCTGGAAACACCATATATTTT. It encodes CASSVGGGISGNTIYF.

The chain uses TRBV27 and TRBJ2-5, with 8 bases aligning to TRBD1. The closer fit of TRBJ2-7 to the DNA end suggests the J call may be wrong. The CDR3 has 14 residues. Germline CDR1 is MNHEY and CDR2 is SMNVEV (reference sequence). The CDR3 DNA is TGTGCCAGCAGTTTGGACAGGGAAACAGGCGAGCAGTACTTC. This gives the protein CASSLDRETGEQYF.

As to this clonotype: An end of the junction does not agree with germline; a read error may underlie this. This chain uses TRBV12-3 or TRBV12-4 with TRBJ2-3, with a tentative D call TRBD2 (6 bases). The CDR3 is 13 residues long. The CDR3 DNA reads TGTGCCTGCAGCCAACTAGCTCGCTATACGCAGTATTTT. The encoded protein is CACSQLARYTQYF.

The genes are TRBV20-1 and TRBJ2-7; D ambiguous. CDR3 size: 16 residues. Germline values: CDR1 DFQATT, CDR2 SNEGSKA (reference sequence). V was clipped by 0 bases and J by 0 bases, with 15 bases between them. The CDR3 spells CSARESGRRSSYEQYF. In nucleotides, the CDR3 is TGCAGTGCTAGAGAGTCCGGGCGCAGGAGCTCCTACGAGCAGTACTTC.

This clonotype turned up a few times. V is TRBV2 and J is TRBJ2-1, with a tentative D call TRBD2 (6 bases). The CDR3 extends over 14 amino acids. In germline, CDR1 is SNHLY, CDR2 FYNNEI. V lost 7 bases and J lost 0, with 10 bases in between. The CDR3 sequence: CASNRGSSYNEQFF. The CDR3 DNA reads TGTGCCAGCAACCGGGGGAGCTCCTACAATGAGCAGTTCTTC.

The sample holds one count of this clonotype. Possible read error: a much larger clone is one base away. The V and J genes are TRBV6-5 and TRBJ2-7; TRBD2 is a possible D gene (5 bases). Germline loops: CDR1 MNHEY, CDR2 SVGAGI. The CDR3 length is 11 residues. V lost 8 bases, J lost 7 bases, and 12 bases lay in between. CDR3 sequence reads: CASRGWDEQYF. CDR3 coding DNA: TGTGCCAGCCGGGGATGGGATGAGCAGTACTTC.

This clonotype showed up many times. The rearrangement joins TRBV5-1 to TRBJ2-7; D is possibly TRBD2 (6 bases). Trimming left V 5 bases short and J 0 bases short, with 9 bases between. CDR1 SGHRS and CDR2 YFSETQ come from the germline V gene. The CDR3 loop spans 13 amino acids. CDR3 DNA sequence: TGCGCCAGCAGACCTAGCGTCTCCTACGAGCAGTACTTC. Protein product: CASRPSVSYEQYF.

The chain carries TRBV20-1 and TRBJ2-7; 10 nucleotides line up with TRBD2. V lost 0 bases and J lost 1; bases outside the gene matches: 3. The CDR3 runs to 15 residues. Germline loops: CDR1 DFQATT, CDR2 SNEGSKA (reference sequence). The DNA for the CDR3 is TGCAGTGCTAGAGATTCTAGCGGGAGATCCTACGAGCAGTACTTC. This gives the protein CSARDSSGRSYEQYF.

The rearrangement uses TRBV7-3 and TRBJ2-3, with 8 bases aligning to TRBD2. V lost 1 base, J lost 1 base, and 13 bases stayed unmatched. The length of the CDR3 is 19 residues. Germline CDR1 and CDR2: SGHTA and FQGTGA. Here the CDR3 reads CASSLKSGGPFPRTDTQYF. The CDR3, as DNA: TGTGCCAGCAGCTTAAAATCGGGGGGGCCGTTCCCCCGCACAGATACGCAGTATTTT.